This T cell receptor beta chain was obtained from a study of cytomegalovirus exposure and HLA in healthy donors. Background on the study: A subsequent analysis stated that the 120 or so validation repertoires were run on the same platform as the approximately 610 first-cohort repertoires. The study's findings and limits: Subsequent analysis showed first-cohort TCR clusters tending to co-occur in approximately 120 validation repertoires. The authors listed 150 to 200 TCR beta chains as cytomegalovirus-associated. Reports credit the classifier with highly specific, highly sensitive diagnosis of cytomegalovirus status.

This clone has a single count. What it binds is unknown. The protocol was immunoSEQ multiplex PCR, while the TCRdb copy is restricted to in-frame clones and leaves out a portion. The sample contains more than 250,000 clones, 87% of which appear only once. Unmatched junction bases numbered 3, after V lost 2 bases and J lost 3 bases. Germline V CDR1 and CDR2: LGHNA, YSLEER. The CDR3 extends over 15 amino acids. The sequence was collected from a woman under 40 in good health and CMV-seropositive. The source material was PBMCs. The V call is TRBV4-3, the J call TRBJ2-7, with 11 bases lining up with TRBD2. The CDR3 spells CASSQLAGGDYEQYF. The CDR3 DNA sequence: TGCGCCAGCAGCCAACTAGCGGGGGGAGACTACGAGCAGTACTTC.